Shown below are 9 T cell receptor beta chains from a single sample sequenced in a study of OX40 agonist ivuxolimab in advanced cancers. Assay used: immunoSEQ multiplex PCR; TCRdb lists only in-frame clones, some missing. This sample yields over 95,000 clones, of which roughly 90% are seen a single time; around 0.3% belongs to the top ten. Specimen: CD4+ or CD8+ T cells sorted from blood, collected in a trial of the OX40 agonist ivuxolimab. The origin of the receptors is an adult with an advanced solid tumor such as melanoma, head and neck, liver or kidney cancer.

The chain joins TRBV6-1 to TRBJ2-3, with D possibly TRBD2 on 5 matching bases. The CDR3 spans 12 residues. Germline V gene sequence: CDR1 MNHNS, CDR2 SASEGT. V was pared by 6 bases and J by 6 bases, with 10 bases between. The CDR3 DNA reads TGTGCCAGCAGCTCAATAGCGGATACGCAGTATTTT. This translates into CASSSIADTQYF.

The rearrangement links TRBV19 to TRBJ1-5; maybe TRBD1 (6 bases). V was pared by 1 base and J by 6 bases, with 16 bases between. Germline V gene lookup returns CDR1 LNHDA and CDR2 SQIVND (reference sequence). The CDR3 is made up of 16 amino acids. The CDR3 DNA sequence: TGTGCCAGTAGTATAGTTGGGGGGCGTCTGGGTCAGCCCCAGCATTTT. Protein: CASSIVGGRLGQPQHF.

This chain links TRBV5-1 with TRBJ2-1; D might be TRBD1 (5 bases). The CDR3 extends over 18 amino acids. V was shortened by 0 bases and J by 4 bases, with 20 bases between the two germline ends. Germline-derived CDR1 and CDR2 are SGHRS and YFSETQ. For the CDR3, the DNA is TGCGCCAGCAGCTTGGGAAGGTTGGGCCTAGGGGCATACAATGAGCAGTTCTTC. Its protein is CASSLGRLGLGAYNEQFF.

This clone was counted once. CDR3 sequence: CASSVVPGTNTGELFF. Written as DNA, the CDR3 is TGTGCCAGCAGCGTAGTTCCTGGCACGAACACCGGGGAGCTGTTTTTT. The genes are TRBV9 and TRBJ2-2; D is ambiguous. V was pared by 0 bases and J by 0 bases, with 9 bases between. The CDR3 runs 16 residues. The germline gives CDR1 SGDLS, CDR2 YYNGEE.

The DNA of the CDR3 is TGTGCCAGCCGCCATCGACAGGGGACCGGGGAGCTGTTTTTT. Translated: CASRHRQGTGELFF. V gene TRBV11-2 combines with J gene TRBJ2-2; 8 bases map to TRBD1. The V segment lost 8 bases and the J segment 5 bases; nucleotides outside the gene matches: 7. The CDR3 spans 14 residues. CDR1 is SGHAT and CDR2 is FQNNGV in the germline V gene. Looking up the rest from reference TRBV11-2 and TRBJ2-2 gives the full variable domain: EAGVAQSPRYKIIEKRQSVAFWCNPISGHATLYWYQQILGQGPKLLIQFQNNGVVDDSQLPKDRFSAERLKGVDSTLKIQPAKLEDSAVYLCASRHRQGTGELFFGEGSRLTVL.

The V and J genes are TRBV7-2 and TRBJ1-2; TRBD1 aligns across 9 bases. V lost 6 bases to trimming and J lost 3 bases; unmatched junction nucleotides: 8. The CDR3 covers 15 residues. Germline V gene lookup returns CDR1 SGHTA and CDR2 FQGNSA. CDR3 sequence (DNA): TGTGCCAGCAGTTTCCGACAGGGGGGCTACTATGGCTACACCTTC. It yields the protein CASSFRQGGYYGYTF.

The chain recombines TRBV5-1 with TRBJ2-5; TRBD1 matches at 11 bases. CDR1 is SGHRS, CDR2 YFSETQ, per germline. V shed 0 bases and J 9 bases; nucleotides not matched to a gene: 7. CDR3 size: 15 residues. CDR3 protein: CASSLDSGTGGSQYF. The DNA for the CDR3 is TGCGCCAGCAGCTTGGACTCCGGGACAGGGGGGTCCCAGTACTTC.

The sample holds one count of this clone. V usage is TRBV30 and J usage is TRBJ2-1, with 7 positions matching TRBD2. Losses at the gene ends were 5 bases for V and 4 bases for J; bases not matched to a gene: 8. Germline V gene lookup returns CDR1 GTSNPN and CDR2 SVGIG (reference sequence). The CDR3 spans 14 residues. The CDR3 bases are TGTGCCTGGGGACTAGTCGGAGGTTACAATGAGCAGTTCTTC. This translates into CAWGLVGGYNEQFF.

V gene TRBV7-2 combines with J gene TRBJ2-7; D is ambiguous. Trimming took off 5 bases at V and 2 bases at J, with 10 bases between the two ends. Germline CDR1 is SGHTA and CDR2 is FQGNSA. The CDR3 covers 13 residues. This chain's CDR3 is CASSPGRAYEQYF. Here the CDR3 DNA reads TGTGCCAGCAGCCCCGGTCGTGCCTACGAGCAGTACTTC. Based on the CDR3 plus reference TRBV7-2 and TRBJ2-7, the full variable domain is GAGVSQSPSNKVTEKGKDVELRCDPISGHTALYWYRQSLGQGLEFLIYFQGNSAPDKSGLPSDRFSAERTGGSVSTLTIQRTQQEDSAVYLCASSPGRAYEQYFGPGTRLTVT.